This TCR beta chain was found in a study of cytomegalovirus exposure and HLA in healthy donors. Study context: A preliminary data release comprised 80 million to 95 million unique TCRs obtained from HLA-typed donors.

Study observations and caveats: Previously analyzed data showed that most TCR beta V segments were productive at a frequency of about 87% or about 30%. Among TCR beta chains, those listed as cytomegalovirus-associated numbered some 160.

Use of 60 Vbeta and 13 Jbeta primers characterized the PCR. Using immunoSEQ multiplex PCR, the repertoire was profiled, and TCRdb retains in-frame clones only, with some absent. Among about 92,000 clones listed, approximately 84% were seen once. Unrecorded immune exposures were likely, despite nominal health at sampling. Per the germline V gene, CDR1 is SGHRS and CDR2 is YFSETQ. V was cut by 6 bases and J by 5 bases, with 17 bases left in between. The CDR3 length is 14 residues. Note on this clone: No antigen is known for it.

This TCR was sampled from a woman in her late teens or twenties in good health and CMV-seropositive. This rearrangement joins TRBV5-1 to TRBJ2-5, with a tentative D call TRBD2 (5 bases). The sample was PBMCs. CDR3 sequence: CASKVSVPGETQYF. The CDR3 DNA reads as TGCGCCAGCAAGGTTAGCGTCCCGGGCGAGACCCAGTACTTC.